This T cell receptor (beta chain) was found in a study of blood T cell repertoires in COVID-19. Germline V gene sequence: CDR1 SGHRS, CDR2 YFSETQ. V lost 5 bases and J 5 bases, leaving 14 bases between the germline ends. CDR3 length: 14 amino acids. Produced via immunoSEQ multiplex PCR; TCRdb's table is partial and in-frame only. The sample lists under 80,000 clones, around four fifths seen once, with 5% to 5.5% in the top ten. V and J are TRBV5-1 and TRBJ2-1; D is possibly TRBD2 (6 bases). The clonotype comes from a man aged 65 to 85 with acute or convalescent COVID-19. The sequenced sample consisted of peripheral blood. The CDR3 spells CASRVVAGNNEQFF. DNA of the CDR3: TGCGCCAGCAGAGTCGTTGCGGGGAACAATGAGCAGTTCTTC. Combining the CDR3 with reference TRBV5-1 and TRBJ2-1 gives the whole variable domain KAGVTQTPRYLIKTRGQQVTLSCSPISGHRSVSWYQQTPGQGLQFLFEYFSETQRNKGNFPGRFSGRQFSNSRSEMNVSTLELGDSALYLCASRVVAGNNEQFFGPGTRLTVL.